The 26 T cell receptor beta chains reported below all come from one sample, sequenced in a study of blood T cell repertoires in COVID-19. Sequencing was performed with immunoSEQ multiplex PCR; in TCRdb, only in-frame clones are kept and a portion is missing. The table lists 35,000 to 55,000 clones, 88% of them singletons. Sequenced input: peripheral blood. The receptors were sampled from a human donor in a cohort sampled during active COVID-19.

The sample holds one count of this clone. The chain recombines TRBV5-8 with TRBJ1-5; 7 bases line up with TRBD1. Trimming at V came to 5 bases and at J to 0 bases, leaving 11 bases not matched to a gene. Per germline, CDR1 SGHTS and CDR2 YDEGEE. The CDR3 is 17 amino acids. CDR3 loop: CASSLSFGTDSNQPQHF. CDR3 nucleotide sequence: TGTGCCAGCAGTTTAAGCTTCGGGACAGATAGCAATCAGCCCCAGCATTTT.

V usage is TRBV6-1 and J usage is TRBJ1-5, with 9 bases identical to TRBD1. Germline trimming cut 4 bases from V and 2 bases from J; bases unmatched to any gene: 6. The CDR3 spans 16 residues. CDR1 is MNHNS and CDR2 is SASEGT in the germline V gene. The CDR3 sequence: CASSGLWTGGNQPQHF. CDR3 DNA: TGTGCCAGCAGTGGTCTGTGGACAGGGGGCAATCAGCCCCAGCATTTT.

In nucleotides, the CDR3 is TGTGCCAGCAGCGCCTGGACTAGTAGCGATGAGCAGTTCTTC. Translation: CASSAWTSSDEQFF. This chain connects TRBV5-5 to TRBJ2-1, with 7 nucleotides matching TRBD2. The CDR3 loop spans 14 amino acids. Germline values: CDR1 SGHKS, CDR2 YYEKEE (reference sequence). Trimming at V came to 4 bases and at J to 8 bases, leaving 9 bases not matched to a gene.

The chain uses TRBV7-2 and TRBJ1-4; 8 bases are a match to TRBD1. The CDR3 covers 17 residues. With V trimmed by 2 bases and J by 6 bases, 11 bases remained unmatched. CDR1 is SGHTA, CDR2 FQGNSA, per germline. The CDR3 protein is CASSLRQGRWSDEKLFF. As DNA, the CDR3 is TGTGCCAGCAGCTTACGACAGGGGCGGTGGTCGGATGAAAAACTGTTTTTT.

The CDR3 region is CASSPPGGGEYNEQFF. DNA for the CDR3: TGTGCCAGCTCACCCCCGGGAGGGGGTGAATACAATGAGCAGTTCTTC. The genes are TRBV18 and TRBJ2-1; 8 nucleotides match TRBD2. From germline, CDR1 is KGHSH and CDR2 LQKENI. V shed 3 bases and J 4 bases; nucleotides not matched to a gene: 8. The CDR3 totals 16 residues.

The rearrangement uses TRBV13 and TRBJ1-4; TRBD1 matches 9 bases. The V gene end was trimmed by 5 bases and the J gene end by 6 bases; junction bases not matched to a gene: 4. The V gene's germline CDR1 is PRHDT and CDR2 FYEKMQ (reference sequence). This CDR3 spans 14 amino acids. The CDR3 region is CASSLRQGDEKLFF. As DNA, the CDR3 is TGTGCCAGCAGCCTTCGACAGGGGGATGAAAAACTGTTTTTT.

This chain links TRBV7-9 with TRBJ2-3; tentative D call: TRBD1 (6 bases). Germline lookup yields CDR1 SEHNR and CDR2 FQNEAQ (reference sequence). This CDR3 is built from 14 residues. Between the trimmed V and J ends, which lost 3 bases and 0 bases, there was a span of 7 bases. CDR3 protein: CASSFGQSTDTQYF. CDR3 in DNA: TGTGCCAGCAGCTTTGGACAGAGCACAGATACGCAGTATTTT.

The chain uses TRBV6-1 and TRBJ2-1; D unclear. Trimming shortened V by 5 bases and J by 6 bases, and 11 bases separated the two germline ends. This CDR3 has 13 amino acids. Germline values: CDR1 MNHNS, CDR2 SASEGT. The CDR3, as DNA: TGTGCCAGCAGTTCGCGCGGTCTCAATGAGCAGTTCTTC. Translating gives CASSSRGLNEQFF.

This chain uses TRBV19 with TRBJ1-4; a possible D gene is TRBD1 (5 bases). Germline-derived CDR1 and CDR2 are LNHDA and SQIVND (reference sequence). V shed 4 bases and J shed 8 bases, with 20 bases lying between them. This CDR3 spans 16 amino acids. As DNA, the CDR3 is TGTGCCAGTAGTACGGGACTGAGGCGTGTCCGGGAAAAACTGTTTTTT. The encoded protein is CASSTGLRRVREKLFF.

Here the CDR3 reads CASGLALQDNTEAFF. The CDR3 DNA is TGTGCTAGTGGTTTGGCCTTACAGGATAACACTGAAGCTTTCTTT. The gene calls are TRBV12-5 and TRBJ1-1, with a tentative D call TRBD1 (5 bases). The V gene lost 1 base and the J gene lost 2 bases, with 11 bases spanning the gap. CDR3 size: 15 residues. Germline V gene lookup returns CDR1 LGHNT and CDR2 FRNRAP.

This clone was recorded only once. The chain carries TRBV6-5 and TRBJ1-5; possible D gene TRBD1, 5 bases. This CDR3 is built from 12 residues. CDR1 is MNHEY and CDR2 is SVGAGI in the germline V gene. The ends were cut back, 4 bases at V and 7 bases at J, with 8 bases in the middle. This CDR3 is CASSSGFQPQHF. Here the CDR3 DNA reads TGTGCCAGCAGTTCAGGGTTCCAGCCCCAGCATTTT.

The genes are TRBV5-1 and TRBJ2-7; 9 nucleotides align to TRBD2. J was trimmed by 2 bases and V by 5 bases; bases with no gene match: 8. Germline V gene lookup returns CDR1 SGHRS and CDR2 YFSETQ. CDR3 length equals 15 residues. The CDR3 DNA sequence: TGCGCCAGCAGAATTGGAGCGGGGGGAACCTACGAGCAGTACTTC. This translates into CASRIGAGGTYEQYF.

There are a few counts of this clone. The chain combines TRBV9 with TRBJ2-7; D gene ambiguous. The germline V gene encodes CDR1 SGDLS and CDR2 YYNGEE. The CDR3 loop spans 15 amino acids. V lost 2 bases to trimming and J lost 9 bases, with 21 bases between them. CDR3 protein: CASSVLDTAHAGQYF. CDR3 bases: TGTGCCAGCAGCGTCCTCGACACCGCTCATGCCGGGCAGTACTTC.

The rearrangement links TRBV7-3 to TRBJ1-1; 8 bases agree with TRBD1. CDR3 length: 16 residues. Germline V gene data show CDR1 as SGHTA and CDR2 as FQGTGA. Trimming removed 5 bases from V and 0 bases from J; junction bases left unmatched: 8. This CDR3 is CASSTRTGRVNTEAFF. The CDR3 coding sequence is TGTGCCAGCAGCACCCGGACAGGGAGGGTGAACACTGAAGCTTTCTTT.

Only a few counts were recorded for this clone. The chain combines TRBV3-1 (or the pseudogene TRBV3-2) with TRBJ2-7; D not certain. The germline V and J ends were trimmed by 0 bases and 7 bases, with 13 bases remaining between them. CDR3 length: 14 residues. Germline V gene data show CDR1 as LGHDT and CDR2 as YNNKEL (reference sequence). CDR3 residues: CASSQDGRLGEQYF. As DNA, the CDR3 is TGTGCCAGCAGCCAAGATGGCAGGCTTGGGGAGCAGTACTTC.

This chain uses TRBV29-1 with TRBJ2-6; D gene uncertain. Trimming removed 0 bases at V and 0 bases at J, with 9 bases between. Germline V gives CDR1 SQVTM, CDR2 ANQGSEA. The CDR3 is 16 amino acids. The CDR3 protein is CSVEDRSLSGANVLTF. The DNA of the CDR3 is TGCAGCGTTGAAGATCGGAGCCTCTCTGGGGCCAACGTCCTGACTTTC.

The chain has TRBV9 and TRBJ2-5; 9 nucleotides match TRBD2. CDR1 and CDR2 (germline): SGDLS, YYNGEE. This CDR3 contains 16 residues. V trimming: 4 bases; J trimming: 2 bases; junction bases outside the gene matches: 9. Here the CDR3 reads CASSPRLAVGQETQYF. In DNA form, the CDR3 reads TGTGCCAGCAGCCCCAGACTAGCGGTAGGTCAAGAGACCCAGTACTTC.

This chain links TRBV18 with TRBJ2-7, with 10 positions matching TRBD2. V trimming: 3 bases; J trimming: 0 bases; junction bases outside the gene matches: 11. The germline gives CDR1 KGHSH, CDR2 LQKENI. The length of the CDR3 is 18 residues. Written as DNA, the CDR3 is TGTGCCAGCTCACCCCTGGCTAGCGGGGGACCGAACTCCTACGAGCAGTACTTC. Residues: CASSPLASGGPNSYEQYF.

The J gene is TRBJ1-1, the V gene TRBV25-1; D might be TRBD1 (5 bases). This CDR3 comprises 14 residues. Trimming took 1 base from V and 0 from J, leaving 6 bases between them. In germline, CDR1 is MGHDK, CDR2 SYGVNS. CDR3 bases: TGTGCCAGCAGTGAATCAGGGCTGAACACTGAAGCTTTCTTT. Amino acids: CASSESGLNTEAFF.

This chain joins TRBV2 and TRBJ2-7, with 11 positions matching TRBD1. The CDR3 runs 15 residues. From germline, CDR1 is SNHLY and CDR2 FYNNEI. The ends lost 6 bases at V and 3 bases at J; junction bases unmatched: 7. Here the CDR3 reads CASSAGTGGIYEQYF. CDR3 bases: TGTGCCAGCAGCGCTGGGACAGGGGGGATCTACGAGCAGTACTTC.

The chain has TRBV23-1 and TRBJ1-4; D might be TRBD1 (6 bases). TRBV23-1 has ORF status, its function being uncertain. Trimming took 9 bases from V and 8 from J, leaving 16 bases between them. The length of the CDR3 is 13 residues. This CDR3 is CASHPAGVEKLFF. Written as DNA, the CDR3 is TGCGCCAGTCACCCGGCAGGGGTAGAAAAACTGTTTTTT.

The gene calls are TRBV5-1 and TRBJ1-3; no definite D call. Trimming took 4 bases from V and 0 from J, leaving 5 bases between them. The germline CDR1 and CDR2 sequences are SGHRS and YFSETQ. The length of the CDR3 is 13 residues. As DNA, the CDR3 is TGCGCCAGCAGCCAAATCTCTGGAAACACCATATATTTT. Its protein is CASSQISGNTIYF. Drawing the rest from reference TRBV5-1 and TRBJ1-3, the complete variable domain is KAGVTQTPRYLIKTRGQQVTLSCSPISGHRSVSWYQQTPGQGLQFLFEYFSETQRNKGNFPGRFSGRQFSNSRSEMNVSTLELGDSALYLCASSQISGNTIYFGEGSWLTVV.

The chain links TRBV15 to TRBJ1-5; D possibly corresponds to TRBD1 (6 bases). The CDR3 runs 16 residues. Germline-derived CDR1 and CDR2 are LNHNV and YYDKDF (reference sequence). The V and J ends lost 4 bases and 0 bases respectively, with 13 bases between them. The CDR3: CATSTERQVSNQPQHF. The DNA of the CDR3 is TGTGCCACCAGCACCGAACGACAGGTTAGCAATCAGCCCCAGCATTTT.

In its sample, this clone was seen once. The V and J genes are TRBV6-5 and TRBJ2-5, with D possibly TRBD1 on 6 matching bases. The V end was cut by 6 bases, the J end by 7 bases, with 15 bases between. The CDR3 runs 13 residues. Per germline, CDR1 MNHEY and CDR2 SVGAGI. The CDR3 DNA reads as TGTGCCAGCAGGAAAGGGGGTCCGGGGACCCAGTACTTC. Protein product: CASRKGGPGTQYF.

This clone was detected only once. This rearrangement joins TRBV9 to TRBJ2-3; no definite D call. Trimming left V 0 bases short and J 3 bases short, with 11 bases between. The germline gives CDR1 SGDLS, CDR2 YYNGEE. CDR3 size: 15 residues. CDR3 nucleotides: TGTGCCAGCAGCGTAGACCCCCCCGGGACAGATACGCAGTATTTT. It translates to CASSVDPPGTDTQYF.

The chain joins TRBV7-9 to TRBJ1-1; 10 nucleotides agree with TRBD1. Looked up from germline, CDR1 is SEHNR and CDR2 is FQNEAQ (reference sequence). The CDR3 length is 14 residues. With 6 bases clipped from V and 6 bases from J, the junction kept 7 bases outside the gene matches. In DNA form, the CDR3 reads TGTGCCAGCAGGGAGACAGGGGGCGGCTCTGAAGCTTTCTTT. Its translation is CASRETGGGSEAFF. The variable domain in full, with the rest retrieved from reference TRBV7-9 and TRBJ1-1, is DTGVSQNPRHKITKRGQNVTFRCDPISEHNRLYWYRQTLGQGPEFLTYFQNEAQLEKSRLLSDRFSAERPKGSFSTLEIQRTEQGDSAMYLCASRETGGGSEAFFGQGTRLTVV.